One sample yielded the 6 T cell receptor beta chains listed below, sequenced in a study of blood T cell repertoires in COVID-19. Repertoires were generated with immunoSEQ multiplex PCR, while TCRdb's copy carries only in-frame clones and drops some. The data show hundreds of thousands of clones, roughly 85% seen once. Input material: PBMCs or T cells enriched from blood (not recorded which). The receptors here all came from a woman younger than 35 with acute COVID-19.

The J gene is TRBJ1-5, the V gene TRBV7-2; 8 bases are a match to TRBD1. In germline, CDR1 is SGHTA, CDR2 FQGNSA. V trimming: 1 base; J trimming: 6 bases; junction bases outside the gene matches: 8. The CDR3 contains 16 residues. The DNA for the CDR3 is TGTGCCAGCAGCTTAGGGCCCACAGGGGGGAGTCAGCCCCAGCATTTT. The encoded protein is CASSLGPTGGSQPQHF.

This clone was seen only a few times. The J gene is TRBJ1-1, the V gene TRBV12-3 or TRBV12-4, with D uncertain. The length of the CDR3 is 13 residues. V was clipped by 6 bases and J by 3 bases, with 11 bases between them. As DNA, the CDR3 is TGTGCCAGCAGGCGGCGGTCGGACACTGAAGCTTTCTTT. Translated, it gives CASRRRSDTEAFF.

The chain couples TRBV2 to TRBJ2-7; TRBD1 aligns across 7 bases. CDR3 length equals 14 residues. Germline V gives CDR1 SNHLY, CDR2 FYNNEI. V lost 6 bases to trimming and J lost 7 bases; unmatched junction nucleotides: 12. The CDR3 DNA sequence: TGTGCCAGCAGAGAAAAAGGGGGCCGCGTAGAGCAGTACTTC. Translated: CASREKGGRVEQYF.

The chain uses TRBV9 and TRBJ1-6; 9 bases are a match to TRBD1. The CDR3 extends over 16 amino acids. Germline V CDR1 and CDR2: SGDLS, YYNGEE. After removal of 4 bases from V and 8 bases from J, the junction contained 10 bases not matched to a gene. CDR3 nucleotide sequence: TGTGCCAGCAGCCCCCGGGGGGGACAGGGTGATTCACCCCTCCACTTT. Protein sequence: CASSPRGGQGDSPLHF.

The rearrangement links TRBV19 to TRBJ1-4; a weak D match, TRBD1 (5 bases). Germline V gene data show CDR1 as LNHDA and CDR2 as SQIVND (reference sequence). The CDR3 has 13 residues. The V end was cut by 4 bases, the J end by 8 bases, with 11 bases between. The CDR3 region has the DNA TGTGCCAGTAGTAGTAACGACAGAGAAAAACTGTTTTTT. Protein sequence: CASSSNDREKLFF.

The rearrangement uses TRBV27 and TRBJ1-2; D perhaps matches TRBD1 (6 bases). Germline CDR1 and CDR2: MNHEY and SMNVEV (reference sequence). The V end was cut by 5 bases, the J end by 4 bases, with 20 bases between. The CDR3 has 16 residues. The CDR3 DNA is TGTGCCAGCAGTACAGGGTTAGTCGGCCTCCTCTATGGCTACACCTTC. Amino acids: CASSTGLVGLLYGYTF.